These 28 T cell receptor beta chains were all obtained from the same sample, sequenced in a study of read filtering for tumor transcriptome and immune sequencing. From roughly 400 ng of RNA, a library with molecular barcoded alpha/delta and beta/gamma adaptors was made. TCRdb recomputed calls from the reads with MiXCR, one row per CDR3 protein. The sample has around 140,000 distinct CDR3 sequences, roughly an eighth seen once; the top ten hold under 9%. Source material: a population of CD138-negative cells sorted from bone marrow. These receptors originate from a donor at least 40 years old with multiple myeloma.

This clonotype was seen only a few times. One base away lies a much larger clone, so this may be a sequencing read error. The chain uses TRBV20-1 and TRBJ2-3, with D perhaps TRBD1 (5 bases). The tail of the sequence fits TRBJ1-5 better, so the J call may be wrong. Germline V gene sequence: CDR1 DFQATT, CDR2 SNEGSKA (reference sequence). The CDR3 has 17 amino acids. CDR3 in amino acids: CSAKTSGHGSSTDTQHF. In DNA form, the CDR3 reads TGCAGTGCCAAGACTAGCGGACACGGATCTAGCACAGATACGCAGCATTTT.

This clonotype appeared many times. The V and J genes are TRBV9 and TRBJ1-1; D perhaps matches TRBD1 (6 bases). In germline, CDR1 is SGDLS, CDR2 YYNGEE. CDR3 length: 15 amino acids. With 3 bases removed from V and 3 bases from J, the gap between germline ends came to 15 bases. The CDR3 is CASSDTGTRDTEAFF. The CDR3 DNA reads TGTGCCAGCAGCGACACAGGGACTCGGGACACTGAAGCTTTCTTT.

This clonotype was seen a few times. The J gene is TRBJ2-7, the V gene TRBV4-1; 11 bases are shared with TRBD2. Germline-derived CDR1 and CDR2 are MGHRA and YSYEKL. This CDR3 contains 15 residues. V lost 0 bases to trimming and J lost 5 bases; unmatched junction nucleotides: 3. DNA for the CDR3: TGCGCCAGCAGCCAAGATCAGACTAGCGGGGACGAGCAGTACTTC. Protein: CASSQDQTSGDEQYF.

This clonotype showed up many times. J is TRBJ2-1 and V is TRBV7-8; maybe TRBD2 (7 bases). Trimming shortened V by 1 base and J by 4 bases, and 11 bases separated the two germline ends. Germline V gene lookup returns CDR1 SGHVS and CDR2 FQNEAQ. The CDR3 spans 15 residues. The CDR3 nucleotides are TGTGCCAGCAGCTTAGGTCGGGGGGCTTACAATGAGCAGTTCTTC. Its protein is CASSLGRGAYNEQFF.

This clonotype was picked up many times. V gene TRBV29-1 combines with J gene TRBJ2-1; 9 nucleotides agree with TRBD2. Germline V gene sequence: CDR1 SQVTM, CDR2 ANQGSEA. The CDR3 covers 17 residues. After removal of 3 bases from V and 3 bases from J, the junction contained 12 bases not matched to a gene. The CDR3, as DNA: TGCAGCGTTGATGAGGGTGTATGGACTAGCGTCTACAATGAGCAGTTCTTC. It encodes CSVDEGVWTSVYNEQFF.

This clonotype came up many times. This chain links TRBV20-1 with TRBJ1-1; D is possibly TRBD1 (6 bases). This CDR3 spans 13 amino acids. Looked up from germline, CDR1 is DFQATT and CDR2 is SNEGSKA (reference sequence). The V end lost 1 base, the J end lost 6 bases, and 12 bases lay between the germline ends. CDR3 in DNA: TGCAGTGCTAGAGCCACAGGGAGTCCTGAAGCTTTCTTT. It yields the protein CSARATGSPEAFF.

The V call is TRBV24-1, the J call TRBJ1-5, with D tentatively TRBD1 (5 bases). V lost 4 bases to trimming and J lost 3 bases, with 9 bases between them. Germline CDR1 KGHDR, CDR2 SFDVKD. The CDR3 spans 14 residues. CDR3 protein: CATSEDSSNQPQHF. The CDR3 bases are TGTGCCACCAGTGAAGACAGTTCCAATCAGCCCCAGCATTTT.

This clonotype was seen many times. This sequence joins TRBV12-5 and TRBJ1-5; no clear D gene. Germline CDR1 reads LGHNT; CDR2 reads FRNRAP. The V and J ends lost 2 bases and 10 bases respectively, with 3 bases between them. The CDR3 is 10 residues long. The CDR3 DNA sequence: TGTGCTAGTGGTTTGCATCCCCAGCATTTT. Its translation: CASGLHPQHF.

This clonotype was observed at least ten times. This chain joins TRBV20-1 and TRBJ2-1; possibly TRBD2 for D (6 bases). The CDR3 spans 11 residues. V lost 0 bases, J lost 9 bases, and 6 bases lay in between. Germline lookup yields CDR1 DFQATT and CDR2 SNEGSKA (reference sequence). Here the CDR3 DNA reads TGCAGTGCTAGAGACGGGGGTGAGCAGTTCTTC. Protein: CSARDGGEQFF.

This clonotype has only a few counts. A read error is possible here, since a much larger clone lies one base away. The J gene is TRBJ1-1, the V gene TRBV19; unclear D gene. This CDR3 comprises 13 residues. Germline assignment: CDR1 LNHDA and CDR2 SQIVND (reference sequence). The CDR3 DNA reads as TGTGCCAGTAGTACAACCCATAACACTGAAGCTCTCTTT. Its translation: CASSTTHNTEALF. Full variable domain (remainder filled in from reference TRBV19 and TRBJ1-1): DGGITQSPKYLFRKEGQNVTLSCEQNLNHDAMYWYRQDPGQGLRLIYYSQIVNDFQKGDIAEGYSVSREKKESFPLTVTSAQKNPTAFYLCASSTTHNTEALFGQGTRLTVV.

There are many counts of this clonotype. The J gene is TRBJ2-2, the V gene TRBV5-1, with D tentatively TRBD1 (6 bases). Germline values: CDR1 SGHRS, CDR2 YFSETQ. V lost 1 base and J 4 bases, leaving 8 bases between the germline ends. The CDR3 length is 14 residues. CDR3 in DNA: TGCGCCAGCAGCTTGCAGGGGTCCACCGGGGAGCTGTTTTTT. Protein: CASSLQGSTGELFF.

This clonotype was seen a handful of times. The rearrangement joins TRBV11-2 to TRBJ2-4; D is uncertain. V lost 0 bases to trimming and J lost 2 bases, with 11 bases between them. This CDR3 spans 16 amino acids. In germline, CDR1 is SGHAT, CDR2 FQNNGV. CDR3 loop: CASSLDLGYSKNIQYF. As DNA, the CDR3 is TGTGCCAGCAGCTTAGATCTAGGGTATTCCAAAAACATTCAGTACTTC.

This clonotype was detected many times. The chain is built from TRBV19 and TRBJ2-1, with 11 bases fitting TRBD2. Per germline, CDR1 LNHDA and CDR2 SQIVND (reference sequence). The junction had 6 bases not matched to a gene; V was cut back by 3 bases and J by 8 bases. The CDR3 spans 15 residues. Here the CDR3 DNA reads TGTGCCAGTAGTATCAGAACTAGCGGGAGCCATGAGCAGTTCTTC. It encodes CASSIRTSGSHEQFF.

This clonotype appeared many times. V gene TRBV30 combines with J gene TRBJ2-7, with D possibly matching TRBD2 (6 bases). The germline gives CDR1 GTSNPN, CDR2 SVGIG (reference sequence). The CDR3 is 13 residues long. V gave up 3 bases and J gave up 6 bases, with 15 bases separating them. The CDR3 sequence is CAWSGGTAGEQYF. The CDR3 DNA reads as TGTGCCTGGAGCGGCGGGACCGCGGGCGAGCAGTACTTC.

There are many counts of this clonotype. The chain combines TRBV12-3 or TRBV12-4 with TRBJ2-1; 10 positions match TRBD1. This CDR3 has 15 residues. V lost 6 bases to trimming and J lost 3 bases; unmatched junction nucleotides: 5. The CDR3 protein is CASSPGTGDYNEQFF. The DNA of the CDR3 is TGTGCCAGCAGCCCCGGGACAGGGGACTACAATGAGCAGTTCTTC.

At least ten counts were recorded for this clonotype. This chain links TRBV7-9 with TRBJ1-1; no clear D. The CDR3 spans 12 residues. Trimming cost V 1 base and J 4 bases, with 4 bases left between them. Germline CDR1 is SEHNR and CDR2 is FQNEAQ (reference sequence). The CDR3 DNA is TGTGCCAGCAGCTTAGTTCCCACTGAAGCTTTCTTT. The encoded protein is CASSLVPTEAFF.

This clonotype was recorded at least ten times. The rearrangement joins TRBV7-3 to TRBJ2-1, with TRBD2 as a possible D gene (6 bases). There are 15 residues in the CDR3. The ends were cut back, 3 bases at V and 6 bases at J, with 15 bases in the middle. CDR1 and CDR2 from the germline V gene are SGHTA and FQGTGA. CDR3 DNA: TGTGCCAGCAGCTTCTCACCTGGGGGGACCAATGAGCAGTTCTTC. This gives the protein CASSFSPGGTNEQFF.

This clonotype was detected many times. V usage is TRBV7-2 and J usage is TRBJ1-1, with 8 bases aligning to TRBD1. CDR3 length: 14 amino acids. V was clipped by 2 bases and J by 2 bases; unmatched bases: 1. Germline V gene sequence: CDR1 SGHTA, CDR2 FQGNSA. CDR3 DNA sequence: TGTGCCAGCAGCTTACCAGGGGGCAACACTGAAGCTTTCTTT. This sequence encodes CASSLPGGNTEAFF.

As concerns this clonotype: Possible read error: a much larger clone is one base away. The V call is TRBV6-2 or TRBV6-3, the J call TRBJ2-1; 7 bases map to TRBD1. Germline-derived CDR1 and CDR2 are MNHEY and SVGEGT. This CDR3 is 15 amino acids long. The CDR3 region is CASSYEGASYNGQFF. CDR3 sequence (DNA): TGTGCCAGCAGTTACGAGGGGGCATCATACAATGGGCAGTTCTTC.

About this clonotype itself: This could be a read error, since a much larger clone is one nucleotide away. This chain links TRBV7-8 with TRBJ1-1; D gene unclear. The CDR3 is 16 residues long. Germline CDR1 and CDR2: SGHVS and FQNEAQ. CDR3 sequence (DNA): TGTGCCAGCAGCCCCCGACGGCGGCAAATGAACGCTGAAGCTTTCTTT. Translation: CASSPRRRQMNAEAFF.

As concerns this clonotype: A much larger clone sits a single nucleotide away, making a read error possible. The chain employs TRBV12-3 or TRBV12-4 and TRBJ1-1, with D hard to call. This CDR3 comprises 13 residues. CDR3 coding DNA: TGTGCCAGCAGTTTAGCGCGTGGCCCTGACGCTTTCTTT. It encodes CASSLARGPDAFF.

This clonotype was seen repeatedly, ten times or more. The chain is built from TRBV5-4 and TRBJ2-7; TRBD2 matches 11 bases. V lost 4 bases, J lost 4 bases, and 4 bases stayed unmatched. The CDR3 runs 14 residues. Looked up from germline, CDR1 is SGHNT and CDR2 is YYREEE (reference sequence). DNA of the CDR3: TGTGCCAGCAGCCCGACTAGCGGGACTTACGAGCAGTACTTC. Protein sequence: CASSPTSGTYEQYF.

This clonotype was seen at least ten times. The chain links TRBV4-1 to TRBJ1-1; no definite D call. Germline lookup yields CDR1 MGHRA and CDR2 YSYEKL. V was trimmed by 1 base and J by 1 base, leaving 4 bases between them. CDR3 length: 13 amino acids. CDR3 sequence: CASSQARNTEAFF. The CDR3 nucleotides are TGCGCCAGCAGCCAAGCAAGGAACACTGAAGCTTTCTTT.

A few counts support this clonotype. CDR3 DNA: TGTGCCTGGAGTGTCAGGTATAGCAATCAGCCCCAGCATTTT. Translated, it gives CAWSVRYSNQPQHF. The chain is built from TRBV30 and TRBJ1-5; no reliable D call. Between the trimmed V and J ends, which lost 0 bases and 0 bases, there was a span of 6 bases. The CDR3 is 14 amino acids. Per the germline V gene, CDR1 is GTSNPN and CDR2 is SVGIG (reference sequence). The full variable domain, completed using reference TRBV30 and TRBJ1-5, is SQTIHQWPATLVQPVGSPLSLECTVEGTSNPNLYWYRQAAGRGLQLLFYSVGIGQISSEVPQNLSASRPQDRQFILSSKKLLLSDSGFYLCAWSVRYSNQPQHFGDGTRLSIL.

This clonotype was seen repeatedly, ten times or more. The chain couples TRBV13 to TRBJ1-1; D gene unclear. The CDR3 length is 13 residues. Per germline, CDR1 PRHDT and CDR2 FYEKMQ (reference sequence). Trimming stripped 10 bases from V and 1 base from J, with 13 bases between. The CDR3 sequence is CATQVGANTEAFF. For the CDR3, the DNA is TGTGCCACCCAGGTTGGAGCGAACACTGAAGCTTTCTTT. Using reference TRBV13 and TRBJ1-1 for the parts outside the CDR3, the full variable domain is AAGVIQSPRHLIKEKRETATLKCYPIPRHDTVYWYQQGPGQDPQFLISFYEKMQSDKGSIPDRFSAQQFSDYHSELNMSSLELGDSALYFCATQVGANTEAFFGQGTRLTVV.

In its sample, this clonotype was seen a few times. A read error may explain this, as a much larger clone is one base away. The chain joins TRBV3-1 to TRBJ2-7; weak D call: TRBD2 (5 bases). This CDR3 is 14 amino acids long. Germline-derived CDR1 and CDR2 are LGHDT and YNNKEL (reference sequence). The CDR3: CAGSQEGLANEQYF. In nucleotides, the CDR3 is TGTGCCGGCAGCCAAGAAGGACTGGCCAACGAGCAGTACTTC.

This clonotype has ten or more counts. The V call is TRBV7-2, the J call TRBJ2-1; 9 nucleotides match TRBD2. Germline CDR1 reads SGHTA; CDR2 reads FQGNSA. The CDR3 loop spans 16 amino acids. V lost 1 base to trimming and J lost 6 bases; unmatched junction nucleotides: 7. As DNA, the CDR3 is TGTGCCAGCAGCTTAGTGTTAGCGGGAGTTAGCAATGAGCAGTTCTTC. It translates to CASSLVLAGVSNEQFF.

The sample holds many counts of this clonotype. The chain joins TRBV11-2 to TRBJ2-7; 11 bases match TRBD2. This CDR3 region has 14 residues. The germline CDR1 and CDR2 sequences are SGHAT and FQNNGV. The junction had 3 bases not matched to a gene; V was cut back by 5 bases and J by 3 bases. CDR3 DNA sequence: TGTGCCAGCAGCCTTACTAGCGGGAGCTACGAGCAGTACTTC. It specifies CASSLTSGSYEQYF.